The TCR beta chain described here comes from a study of blood T cells in healthy people across ages. Donor samples were obtained from healthy Caucasian individuals from Russia, aged about 6 to 95. Each donor gave around 9.3 milliliters of peripheral blood. A minimum of 6 micrograms of total RNA was extracted per sample. There are 12 residues in the CDR3. Germline CDR1 is LGHNA and CDR2 is YSLEER. The germline V and J ends were trimmed by 3 bases and 1 base, with 3 bases remaining between them. The second PCR ran about 6 to 11 cycles with a sample-barcoded 5' primer and J-beta primers. Each CDR3 protein is one row after TCRdb ran MiXCR on the 5' RACE reads. The sample contains some 1.5 million distinct CDR3 sequences, 28% of which appear only once. This clonotype showed up many times.

The chain employs TRBV4-3 and TRBJ1-1; no firm D call. The sequenced sample was blood. The TCR was taken from a woman in her twenties or thirties in good health. CDR3: CASSHWNTEAFF. Written as DNA, the CDR3 is TGCGCCAGCAGCCATTGGAACACTGAAGCTTTCTTT.